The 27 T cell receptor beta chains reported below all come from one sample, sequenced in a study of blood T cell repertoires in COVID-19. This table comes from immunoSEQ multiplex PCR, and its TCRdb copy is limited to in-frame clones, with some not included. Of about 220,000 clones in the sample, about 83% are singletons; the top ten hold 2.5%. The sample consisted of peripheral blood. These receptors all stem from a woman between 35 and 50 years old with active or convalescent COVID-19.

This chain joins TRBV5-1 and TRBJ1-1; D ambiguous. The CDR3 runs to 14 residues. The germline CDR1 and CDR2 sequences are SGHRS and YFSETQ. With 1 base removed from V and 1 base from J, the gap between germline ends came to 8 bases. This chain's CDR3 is CASSLRVGNTEAFF. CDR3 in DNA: TGCGCCAGCAGCTTGCGCGTTGGGAACACTGAAGCTTTCTTT. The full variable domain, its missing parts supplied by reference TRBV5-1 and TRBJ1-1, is KAGVTQTPRYLIKTRGQQVTLSCSPISGHRSVSWYQQTPGQGLQFLFEYFSETQRNKGNFPGRFSGRQFSNSRSEMNVSTLELGDSALYLCASSLRVGNTEAFFGQGTRLTVV.

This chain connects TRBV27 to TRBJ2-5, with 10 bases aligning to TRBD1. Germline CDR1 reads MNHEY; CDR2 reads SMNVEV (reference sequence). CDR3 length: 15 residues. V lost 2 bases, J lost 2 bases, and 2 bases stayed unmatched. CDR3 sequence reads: CASSLLGQGQETQYF. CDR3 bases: TGTGCCAGCAGTTTACTGGGACAGGGGCAAGAGACCCAGTACTTC.

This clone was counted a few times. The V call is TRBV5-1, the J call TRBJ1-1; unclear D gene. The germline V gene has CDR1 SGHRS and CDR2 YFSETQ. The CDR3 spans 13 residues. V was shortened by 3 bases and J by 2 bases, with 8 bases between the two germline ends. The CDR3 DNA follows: TGCGCCAGCAGCTCCTCAGGTAACACTGAAGCTTTCTTT. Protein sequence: CASSSSGNTEAFF.

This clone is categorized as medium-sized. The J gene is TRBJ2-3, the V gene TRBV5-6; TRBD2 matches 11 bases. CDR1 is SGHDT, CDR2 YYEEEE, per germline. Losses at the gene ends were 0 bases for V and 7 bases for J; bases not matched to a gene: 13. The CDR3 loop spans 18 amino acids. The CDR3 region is CASSLGVETSGDDYTQYF. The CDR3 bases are TGTGCCAGCAGCTTGGGGGTCGAGACTAGCGGGGACGACTATACGCAGTATTTT.

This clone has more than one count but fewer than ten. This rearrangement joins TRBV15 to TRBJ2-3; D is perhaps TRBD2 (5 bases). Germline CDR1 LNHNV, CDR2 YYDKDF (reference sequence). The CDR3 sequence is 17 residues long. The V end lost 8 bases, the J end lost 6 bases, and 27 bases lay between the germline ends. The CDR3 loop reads CATRCSQLALLGDTQYF. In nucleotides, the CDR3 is TGTGCCACCCGATGCTCCCAGCTAGCCCTCCTTGGGGATACGCAGTATTTT.

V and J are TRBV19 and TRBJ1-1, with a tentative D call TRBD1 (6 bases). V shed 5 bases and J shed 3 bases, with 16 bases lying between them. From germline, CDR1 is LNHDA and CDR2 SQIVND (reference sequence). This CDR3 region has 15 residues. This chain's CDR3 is CASSDPGQEDTEAFF. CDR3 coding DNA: TGTGCCAGTAGTGATCCGGGACAAGAGGACACTGAAGCTTTCTTT. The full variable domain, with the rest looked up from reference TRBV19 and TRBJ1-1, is DGGITQSPKYLFRKEGQNVTLSCEQNLNHDAMYWYRQDPGQGLRLIYYSQIVNDFQKGDIAEGYSVSREKKESFPLTVTSAQKNPTAFYLCASSDPGQEDTEAFFGQGTRLTVV.

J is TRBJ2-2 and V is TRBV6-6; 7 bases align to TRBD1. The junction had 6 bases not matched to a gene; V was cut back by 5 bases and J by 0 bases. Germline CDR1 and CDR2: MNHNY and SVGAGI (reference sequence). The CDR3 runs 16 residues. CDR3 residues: CASSRDRVTNTGELFF. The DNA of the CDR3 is TGTGCCAGCAGTCGAGACAGGGTGACGAACACCGGGGAGCTGTTTTTT.

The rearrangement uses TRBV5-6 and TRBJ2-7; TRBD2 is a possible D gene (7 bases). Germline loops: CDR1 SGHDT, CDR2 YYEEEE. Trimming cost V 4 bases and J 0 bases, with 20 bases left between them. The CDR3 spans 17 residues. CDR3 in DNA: TGTGCCAGCAGCCTTATTGGGAACCGGGGGGCCTCCTACGAGCAGTACTTC. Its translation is CASSLIGNRGASYEQYF.

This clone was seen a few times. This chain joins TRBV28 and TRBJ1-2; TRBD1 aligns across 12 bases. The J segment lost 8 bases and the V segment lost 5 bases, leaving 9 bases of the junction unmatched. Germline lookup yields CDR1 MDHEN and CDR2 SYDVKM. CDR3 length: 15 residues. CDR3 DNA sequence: TGTGCCAGCAGTCCTGGGACAGGGGGCGGGAGGGGCTACACCTTC. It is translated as CASSPGTGGGRGYTF.

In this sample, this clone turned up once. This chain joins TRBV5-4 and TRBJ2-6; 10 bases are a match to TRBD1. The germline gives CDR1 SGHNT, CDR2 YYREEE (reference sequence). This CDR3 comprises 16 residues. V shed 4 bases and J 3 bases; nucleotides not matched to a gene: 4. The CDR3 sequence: CASSRQGAGGANVLTF. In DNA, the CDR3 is TGTGCCAGCAGCCGACAGGGGGCGGGTGGGGCCAACGTCCTGACTTTC.

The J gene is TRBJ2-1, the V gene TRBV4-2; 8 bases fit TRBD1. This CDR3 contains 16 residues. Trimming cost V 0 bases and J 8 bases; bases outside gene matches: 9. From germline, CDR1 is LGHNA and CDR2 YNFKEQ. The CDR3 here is CASSQDLSGRGHEQFF. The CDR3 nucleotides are TGTGCCAGCAGCCAAGATCTCTCGGGCAGGGGGCATGAGCAGTTCTTC.

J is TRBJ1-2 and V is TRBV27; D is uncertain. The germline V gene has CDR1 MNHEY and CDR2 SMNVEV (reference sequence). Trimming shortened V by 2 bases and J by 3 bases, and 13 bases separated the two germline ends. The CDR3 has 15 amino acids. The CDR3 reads CASSLLGSLDYGYTF. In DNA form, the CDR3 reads TGTGCCAGCAGTTTACTAGGCAGTCTCGACTATGGCTACACCTTC.

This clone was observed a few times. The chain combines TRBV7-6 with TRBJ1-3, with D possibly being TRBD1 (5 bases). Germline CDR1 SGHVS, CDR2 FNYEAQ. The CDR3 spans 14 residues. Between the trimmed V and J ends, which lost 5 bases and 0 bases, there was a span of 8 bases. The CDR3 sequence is CASSITGSGNTIYF. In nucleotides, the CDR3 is TGTGCCAGCAGCATAACAGGCTCTGGAAACACCATATATTTT.

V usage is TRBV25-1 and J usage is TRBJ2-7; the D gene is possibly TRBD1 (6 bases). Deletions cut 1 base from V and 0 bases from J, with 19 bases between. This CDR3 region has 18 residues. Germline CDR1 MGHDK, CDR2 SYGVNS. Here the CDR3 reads CASSEFEAKGEISYEQYF. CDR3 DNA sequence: TGTGCCAGCAGTGAATTTGAGGCGAAGGGGGAAATCTCCTACGAGCAGTACTTC.

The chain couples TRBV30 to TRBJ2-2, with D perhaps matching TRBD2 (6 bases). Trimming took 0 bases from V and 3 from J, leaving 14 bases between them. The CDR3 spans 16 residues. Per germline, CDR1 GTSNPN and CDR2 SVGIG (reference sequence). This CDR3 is CAWSVSSGWYTGELFF. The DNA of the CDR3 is TGTGCCTGGAGTGTATCCAGCGGGTGGTACACCGGGGAGCTGTTTTTT.

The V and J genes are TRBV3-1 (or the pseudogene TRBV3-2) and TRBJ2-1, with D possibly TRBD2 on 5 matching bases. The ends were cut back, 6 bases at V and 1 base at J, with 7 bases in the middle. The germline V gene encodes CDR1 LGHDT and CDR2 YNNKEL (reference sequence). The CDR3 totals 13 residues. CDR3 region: CASRGSSYNEQFF. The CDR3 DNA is TGTGCCAGCAGAGGGAGTTCCTACAATGAGCAGTTCTTC.

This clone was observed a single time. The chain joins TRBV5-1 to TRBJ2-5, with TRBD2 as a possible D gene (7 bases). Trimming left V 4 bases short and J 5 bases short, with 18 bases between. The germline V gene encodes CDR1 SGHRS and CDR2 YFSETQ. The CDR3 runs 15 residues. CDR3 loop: CASSTEGGGRETQYF. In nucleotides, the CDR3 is TGCGCCAGCAGCACAGAAGGGGGGGGGCGTGAGACCCAGTACTTC.

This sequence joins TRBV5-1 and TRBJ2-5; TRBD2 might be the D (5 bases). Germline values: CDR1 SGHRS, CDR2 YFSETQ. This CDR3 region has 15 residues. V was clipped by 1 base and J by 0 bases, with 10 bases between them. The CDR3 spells CASSLSPGYQETQYF. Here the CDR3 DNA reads TGCGCCAGCAGCTTGAGTCCGGGGTACCAAGAGACCCAGTACTTC.

The DNA for the CDR3 is TGTGCCACCAGTACTGGGCAGACGAACACCGGGGAGCTGTTTTTT. This gives the protein CATSTGQTNTGELFF. This chain joins TRBV24-1 and TRBJ2-2; D gene uncertain. V dropped 6 bases and J dropped 0 bases, with 10 bases sitting between them. Germline V gene lookup returns CDR1 KGHDR and CDR2 SFDVKD. This CDR3 is 15 amino acids long.

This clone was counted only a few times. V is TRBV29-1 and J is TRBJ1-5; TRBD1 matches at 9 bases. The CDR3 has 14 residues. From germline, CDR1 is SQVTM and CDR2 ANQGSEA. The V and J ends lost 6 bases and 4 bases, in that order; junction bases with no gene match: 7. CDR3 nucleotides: TGCAGCGTCTCATCAGGGACAGGGAATCAGCCCCAGCATTTT. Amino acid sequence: CSVSSGTGNQPQHF.

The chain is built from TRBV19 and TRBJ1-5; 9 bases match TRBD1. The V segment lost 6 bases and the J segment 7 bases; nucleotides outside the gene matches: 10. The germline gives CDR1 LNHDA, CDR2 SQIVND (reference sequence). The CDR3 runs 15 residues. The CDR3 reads CASRTQGAFEQPQHF. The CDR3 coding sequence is TGTGCCAGTAGGACACAGGGGGCGTTTGAGCAGCCCCAGCATTTT.

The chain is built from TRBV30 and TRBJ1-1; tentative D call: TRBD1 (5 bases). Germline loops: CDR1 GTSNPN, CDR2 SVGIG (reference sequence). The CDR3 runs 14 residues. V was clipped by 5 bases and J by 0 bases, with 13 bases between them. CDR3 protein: CAWAAGLMNTEAFF. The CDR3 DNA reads TGTGCCTGGGCCGCGGGACTCATGAACACTGAAGCTTTCTTT.

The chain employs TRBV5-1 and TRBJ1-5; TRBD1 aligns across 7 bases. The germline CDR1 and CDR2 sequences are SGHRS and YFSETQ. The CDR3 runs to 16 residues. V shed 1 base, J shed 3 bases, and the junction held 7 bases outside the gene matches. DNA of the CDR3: TGCGCCAGCAGCTTGTCTCCGACAGGGAACAATCAGCCCCAGCATTTT. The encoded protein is CASSLSPTGNNQPQHF.

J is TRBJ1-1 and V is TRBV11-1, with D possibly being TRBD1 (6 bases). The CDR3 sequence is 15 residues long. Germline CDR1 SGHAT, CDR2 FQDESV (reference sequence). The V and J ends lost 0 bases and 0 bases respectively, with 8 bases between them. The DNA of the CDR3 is TGTGCCAGCAGCTTAGCCGGGACAATGAACACTGAAGCTTTCTTT. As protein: CASSLAGTMNTEAFF.

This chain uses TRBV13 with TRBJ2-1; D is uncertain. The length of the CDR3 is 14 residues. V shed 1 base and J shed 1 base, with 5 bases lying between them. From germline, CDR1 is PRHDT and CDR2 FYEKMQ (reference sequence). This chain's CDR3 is CASSLASSYNEQFF. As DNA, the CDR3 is TGTGCCAGCAGCTTAGCCAGTTCCTACAATGAGCAGTTCTTC. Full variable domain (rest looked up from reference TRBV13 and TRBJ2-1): AAGVIQSPRHLIKEKRETATLKCYPIPRHDTVYWYQQGPGQDPQFLISFYEKMQSDKGSIPDRFSAQQFSDYHSELNMSSLELGDSALYFCASSLASSYNEQFFGPGTRLTVL.

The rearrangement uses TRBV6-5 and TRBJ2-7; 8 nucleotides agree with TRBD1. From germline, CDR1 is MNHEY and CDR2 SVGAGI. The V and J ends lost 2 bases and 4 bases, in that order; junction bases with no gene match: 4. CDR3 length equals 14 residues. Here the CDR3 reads CASSYGTGGYEQYF. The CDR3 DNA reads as TGTGCCAGCAGTTACGGGACAGGAGGGTACGAGCAGTACTTC.

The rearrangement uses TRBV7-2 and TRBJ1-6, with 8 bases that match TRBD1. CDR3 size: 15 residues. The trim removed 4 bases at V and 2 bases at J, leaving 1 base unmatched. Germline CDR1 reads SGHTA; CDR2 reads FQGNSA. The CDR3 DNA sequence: TGTGCCAGCAGCTCGACAGGGGCCTATAATTCACCCCTCCACTTT. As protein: CASSSTGAYNSPLHF.